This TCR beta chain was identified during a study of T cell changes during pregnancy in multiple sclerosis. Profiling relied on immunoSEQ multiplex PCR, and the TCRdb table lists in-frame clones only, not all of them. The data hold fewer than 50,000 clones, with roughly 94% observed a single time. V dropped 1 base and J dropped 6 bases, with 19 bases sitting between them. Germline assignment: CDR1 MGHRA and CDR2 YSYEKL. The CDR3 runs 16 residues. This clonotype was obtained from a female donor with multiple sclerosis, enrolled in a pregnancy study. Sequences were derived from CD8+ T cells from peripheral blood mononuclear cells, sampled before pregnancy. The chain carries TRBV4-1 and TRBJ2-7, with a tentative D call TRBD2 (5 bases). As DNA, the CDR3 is TGCGCCAGCAGCCAAGGAGTACTAGAGCCAAACCTCGAGCAGTACTTC. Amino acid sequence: CASSQGVLEPNLEQYF.